Below are 10 T cell receptor beta chains sequenced from a single sample in a study of T cell repertoires and leukemia-associated antigens. Their cognate antigens are unknown. MiXCR, run by TCRdb on the 5' RACE reads, gives a single entry per CDR3 protein. The table records about 14,000 distinct CDR3 sequences, roughly 40% of them present only once. Sequenced input: CD3+ T cells sorted from blood and cultured. These TCRs come from a female donor in good health.

The chain recombines TRBV12-3 or TRBV12-4 with TRBJ2-2, with D uncertain. Deletions cut 4 bases from V and 3 bases from J, with 12 bases between. The CDR3 covers 15 residues. This CDR3 is CASSSGRTYTGELFF. DNA for the CDR3: TGTGCCAGCAGTTCCGGCAGGACCTACACCGGGGAGCTGTTTTTT.

This clonotype occurred many times. The V gene is TRBV6-2 or TRBV6-3, the J gene TRBJ2-7, with 11 bases lining up with TRBD2. The CDR3 runs 17 residues. Germline CDR1 is MNHEY and CDR2 is SVGEGT. Unmatched junction bases numbered 8, after V lost 4 bases and J lost 0 bases. CDR3 protein: CASSSPGLAEISYEQYF. DNA of the CDR3: TGTGCCAGCAGTTCTCCGGGACTAGCGGAGATCTCCTACGAGCAGTACTTC.

By frequency in the sample, this clonotype is medium-sized. The rearrangement links TRBV20-1 to TRBJ2-1; 11 bases align to TRBD2. CDR1 and CDR2 (germline): DFQATT, SNEGSKA (reference sequence). The CDR3 runs 17 residues. V gave up 2 bases and J gave up 4 bases; unmatched junction bases: 10. The CDR3 here is CSARQRPGLAVYNEQFF. The CDR3 DNA follows: TGCAGTGCTAGACAGAGACCGGGACTAGCGGTATACAATGAGCAGTTCTTC.

V is TRBV20-1 and J is TRBJ2-1; TRBD2 aligns across 8 bases. Losses at the gene ends were 6 bases for V and 12 bases for J; bases not matched to a gene: 13. This CDR3 spans 13 amino acids. Germline V gene lookup returns CDR1 DFQATT and CDR2 SNEGSKA (reference sequence). This CDR3 is CSAGTRPGRGQFF. As DNA, the CDR3 is TGCAGTGCCGGGACTAGGCCAGGGCGTGGGCAGTTCTTC.

This clonotype is deemed medium-sized. This sequence joins TRBV5-1 and TRBJ2-7; TRBD1 might be the D (5 bases). V dropped 1 base and J dropped 2 bases, with 10 bases sitting between them. CDR1 and CDR2 from the germline V gene are SGHRS and YFSETQ. The CDR3 covers 14 residues. DNA of the CDR3: TGCGCCAGCAGCTTGACAGGTGAACCCTACGAGCAGTACTTC. Protein sequence: CASSLTGEPYEQYF.

This clonotype was detected many times. The chain joins TRBV6-6 to TRBJ2-7; 9 bases are a match to TRBD1. The trim removed 8 bases at V and 4 bases at J, leaving 12 bases unmatched. This CDR3 has 15 residues. Germline CDR1 is MNHNY and CDR2 is SVGAGI (reference sequence). CDR3 sequence (DNA): TGTGCCAGCCCGTGTACCGGGACAGGGACGTACGAGCAGTACTTC. Protein product: CASPCTGTGTYEQYF.

J is TRBJ2-7 and V is TRBV20-1; 8 bases fit TRBD1. After removal of 5 bases from V and 1 base from J, the junction contained 7 bases not matched to a gene. Germline V gene sequence: CDR1 DFQATT, CDR2 SNEGSKA (reference sequence). This CDR3 contains 14 residues. In nucleotides, the CDR3 is TGCAGTGCTGAGGGACAGGTGACATCCTACGAGCAGTACTTC. Translated, it gives CSAEGQVTSYEQYF.

The gene calls are TRBV25-1 and TRBJ2-2; 9 bases align to TRBD1. Germline assignment: CDR1 MGHDK and CDR2 SYGVNS. The V and J ends lost 6 bases and 7 bases, in that order; junction bases with no gene match: 12. The CDR3 length is 16 residues. CDR3 in amino acids: CASRDRGTGLDGELFF. As DNA, the CDR3 is TGTGCCAGCAGAGATCGCGGGACAGGGCTGGACGGGGAGCTGTTTTTT.

Many counts were recorded for this clonotype. The rearrangement uses TRBV7-9 and TRBJ1-4, with unresolved D. V dropped 2 bases and J dropped 4 bases, with 11 bases sitting between them. The CDR3 covers 15 residues. Germline values: CDR1 SEHNR, CDR2 FQNEAQ (reference sequence). CDR3 sequence (DNA): TGTGCCAGCAGCTTATCGGGAGGGCTTAATGAAAAACTGTTTTTT. Residues: CASSLSGGLNEKLFF.

The CDR3 region has the DNA TGTGCCACCGCTAAGCAACTAGCGGGCGGCAATGAGCAGTTCTTC. Amino acids: CATAKQLAGGNEQFF. The chain is built from TRBV15 and TRBJ2-1, with 9 bases fitting TRBD2. This CDR3 is built from 15 residues. The J segment lost 6 bases and the V segment lost 8 bases, leaving 11 bases of the junction unmatched. Germline lookup yields CDR1 LNHNV and CDR2 YYDKDF (reference sequence).